This TCR beta chain came from a study of metastatic and nonmetastatic thyroid tumors. Broader study findings: Patients with malignant thyroid tumors reportedly had significantly higher TCR beta diversity than those with benign nodules, in blood and tumor.

This clone was found a few times. The antigen is undetermined. This CDR3 spans 14 amino acids. Germline V gene data show CDR1 as MNHNS and CDR2 as SASEGT. With 3 bases removed from V and 2 bases from J, the gap between germline ends came to 10 bases. Among the patients, none had received any treatment before thyroid surgery. TCRdb called clones again from the PCR reads with MiXCR. Of approximately 9,500 clones in the sample, 32% were seen once. This chain links TRBV6-1 with TRBJ1-2; D remains ambiguous. This TCR came from a female donor with papillary thyroid cancer or a benign thyroid nodule (not recorded which). Some clones in this sample may be carry-over from other donors' samples. Sequences were obtained from tumor tissue. The CDR3 DNA follows: TGTGCCAGCAGTGACTTAGAAGGGAACTATGGCTACACCTTC. Amino acids: CASSDLEGNYGYTF.